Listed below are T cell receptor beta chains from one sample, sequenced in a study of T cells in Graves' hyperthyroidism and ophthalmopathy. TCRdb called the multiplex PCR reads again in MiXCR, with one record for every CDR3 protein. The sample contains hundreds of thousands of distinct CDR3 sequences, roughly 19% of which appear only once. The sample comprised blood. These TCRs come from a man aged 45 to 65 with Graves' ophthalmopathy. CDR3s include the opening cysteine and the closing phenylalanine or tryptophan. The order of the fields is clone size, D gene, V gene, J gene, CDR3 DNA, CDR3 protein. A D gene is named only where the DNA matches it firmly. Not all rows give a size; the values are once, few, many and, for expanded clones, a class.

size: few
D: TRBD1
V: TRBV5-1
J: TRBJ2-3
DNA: TGCGCCAGCAATTTCGGGACAGGGGGCACAGATACGCAGTATTTT
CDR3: CASNFGTGGTDTQYF

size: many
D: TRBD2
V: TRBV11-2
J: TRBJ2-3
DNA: TGTGCCAGCAGCTTGGGGACTAGCGGGATGTTTAGTACAGATACGCAGTATTTT
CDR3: CASSLGTSGMFSTDTQYF

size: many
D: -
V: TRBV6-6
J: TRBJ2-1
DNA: TGTGCCAGCAGTTACTCTGGGGGGCGGAGCTCCTACAATGAGCAGTTCTTC
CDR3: CASSYSGGRSSYNEQFF

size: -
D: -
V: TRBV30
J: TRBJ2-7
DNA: TGTGCCTGGAGTGGATTGAACGAGCAGTACTTC
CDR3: CAWSGLNEQYF

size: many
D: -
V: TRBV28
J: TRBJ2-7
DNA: TGTGCCAGCAGTCTAGCAGGGGCCGGAATGGACGAGCAGTACTTC
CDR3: CASSLAGAGMDEQYF

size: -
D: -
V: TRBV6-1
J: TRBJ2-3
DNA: TGTGCCAGCAGGGGAGGTGGGCCAGATACGCAGTATTTT
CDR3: CASRGGGPDTQYF

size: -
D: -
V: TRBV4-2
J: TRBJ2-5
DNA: TGTGCCAGCAGCCCGCGGGACAGCTTGGAGACCCAGTACTTC
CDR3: CASSPRDSLETQYF

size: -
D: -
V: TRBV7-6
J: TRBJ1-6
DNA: TGTGCCAGCAGCTTAGAAGCGAGCCTAAATTCACCCCTCCACTTT
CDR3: CASSLEASLNSPLHF

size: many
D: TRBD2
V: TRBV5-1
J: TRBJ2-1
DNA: TGCGCCAGCACCCCAGCAGCGGGAGGTTACAATGAGCAGTTCTTC
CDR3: CASTPAAGGYNEQFF

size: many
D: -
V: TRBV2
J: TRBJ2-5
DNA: TGTGCCAGCACCGAGGGGTCGGGCAGAAGTGCCCAGTACTTC
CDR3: CASTEGSGRSAQYF